The 28 T cell receptor beta chains given below trace back to one sample, sequenced in a study of vaccination effects on CD4 cells after COVID-19. These TCRs are of unknown antigen specificity. Profiling relied on immunoSEQ multiplex PCR, and the TCRdb table lists in-frame clones only, not all of them. The sample yields about 66,000 clones, more than 60% seen once. CD4+ T cell isolation took place after approximately 11 days of culture. The source material was CD4+ T cells from PBMCs cultured without peptide, sampled before COVID-19 vaccination. These receptors were taken from a human donor who had a prior SARS-CoV-2 infection.

This rearrangement joins TRBV2 to TRBJ1-1, with 8 nucleotides matching TRBD1. Germline CDR1 and CDR2: SNHLY and FYNNEI. V trimming: 7 bases; J trimming: 4 bases; junction bases outside the gene matches: 8. CDR3 length equals 14 residues. The DNA for the CDR3 is TGTGCCAGCACCGACAGGGGACGAGTCACTGAAGCTTTCTTT. This codes for CASTDRGRVTEAFF.

This sequence joins TRBV7-8 and TRBJ2-7, with 11 positions matching TRBD2. V gave up 5 bases and J gave up 7 bases; unmatched junction bases: 4. The V gene's germline CDR1 is SGHVS and CDR2 FQNEAQ. This CDR3 contains 13 residues. The CDR3 sequence is CASSRLAGHEQYF. CDR3 sequence (DNA): TGTGCCAGCAGCAGACTAGCGGGACATGAGCAGTACTTC. Using reference TRBV7-8 and TRBJ2-7 for the parts outside the CDR3, the full variable domain is GAGVSQSPRYKVAKRGQDVALRCDPISGHVSLFWYQQALGQGPEFLTYFQNEAQLDKSGLPSDRFFAERPEGSVSTLKIQRTQQEDSAVYLCASSRLAGHEQYFGPGTRLTVT.

The rearrangement uses TRBV9 and TRBJ2-5; the D call may be TRBD1 or TRBD2 (5 bases each). CDR3 length equals 13 residues. The germline V gene has CDR1 SGDLS and CDR2 YYNGEE. With 2 bases removed from V and 3 bases from J, the gap between germline ends came to 8 bases. CDR3 sequence: CASSVGTEETQYF. The CDR3 bases are TGTGCCAGCAGCGTTGGGACGGAAGAGACCCAGTACTTC.

The V call is TRBV12-3 or TRBV12-4, the J call TRBJ2-1, with 9 bases matching TRBD2. Trimming took 6 bases from V and 12 from J; bases not matched to a gene: 6. The CDR3 totals 12 residues. This chain's CDR3 is CASSFLTSGQFF. CDR3 in DNA: TGTGCCAGCAGCTTTTTGACTAGCGGGCAGTTCTTC.

The chain combines TRBV20-1 with TRBJ2-5; D is unclear. The CDR3 is made up of 11 amino acids. Germline CDR1 and CDR2: DFQATT and SNEGSKA (reference sequence). Trimming cost V 5 bases and J 1 base, with 5 bases left between them. For the CDR3, the DNA is TGCAGTGCTGTAACCCAAGAGACCCAGTACTTC. Its translation is CSAVTQETQYF.

In its sample, this clone was seen a few times. This chain links TRBV23-1 with TRBJ2-7; TRBD1 matches at 7 bases. TRBV23-1 carries the ORF label, with uncertain function. This CDR3 has 16 amino acids. Trimming at V came to 0 bases and at J to 7 bases, leaving 12 bases not matched to a gene. The CDR3 reads CASSQSSTGPPREQYF. The DNA of the CDR3 is TGCGCCAGCAGTCAATCTTCGACAGGGCCCCCTAGGGAGCAGTACTTC.

J is TRBJ2-1 and V is TRBV5-5; the match to TRBD2 covers 8 bases. This CDR3 spans 14 amino acids. V gave up 4 bases and J gave up 4 bases; unmatched junction bases: 4. Germline values: CDR1 SGHKS, CDR2 YYEKEE (reference sequence). The CDR3 protein is CASSLEREYNEQFF. The CDR3 DNA follows: TGTGCCAGCAGCCTGGAGCGGGAGTACAATGAGCAGTTCTTC.

This clone was seen a few times. The gene calls are TRBV14 and TRBJ1-1; weak D call: TRBD1 (5 bases). The CDR3 is made up of 13 amino acids. The germline CDR1 and CDR2 sequences are SGHDN and FVKESK. Trimming took 4 bases from V and 5 from J, leaving 11 bases between them. The CDR3 DNA reads TGTGCCAGCAGCCCCCAGACAGTTACTGAAGCTTTCTTT. Residues: CASSPQTVTEAFF.

Here the CDR3 DNA reads TGTGCCAGCAGCGTAGTCAGGGACGGCACCATATATTTT. This codes for CASSVVRDGTIYF. This sequence joins TRBV9 and TRBJ1-3; D perhaps matches TRBD1 (5 bases). V was clipped by 0 bases and J by 9 bases, with 10 bases between them. Germline-derived CDR1 and CDR2 are SGDLS and YYNGEE. This CDR3 is built from 13 residues.

The chain is built from TRBV9 and TRBJ2-2; D is ambiguous. This CDR3 comprises 12 residues. CDR1 is SGDLS, CDR2 YYNGEE, per germline. Trimming removed 4 bases from V and 5 bases from J, with 6 bases in between. Written as DNA, the CDR3 is TGTGCCAGCAGCCCCCGGACCGGGGAGCTGTTTTTT. This codes for CASSPRTGELFF.

The chain couples TRBV3-1 (or the pseudogene TRBV3-2) to TRBJ2-1; 8 nucleotides match TRBD2. The CDR3 extends over 17 amino acids. The germline CDR1 and CDR2 sequences are LGHDT and YNNKEL (reference sequence). V shed 0 bases, J shed 3 bases, and the junction held 7 bases outside the gene matches. CDR3 DNA: TGTGCCAGCAGCCAAGATCGTCGCGGGGGGCGCTACAATGAGCAGTTCTTC. This codes for CASSQDRRGGRYNEQFF.

The chain carries TRBV28 and TRBJ1-2; TRBD1 might be the D (6 bases). V lost 6 bases to trimming and J lost 8 bases, with 16 bases between them. The CDR3 is made up of 13 amino acids. CDR1 and CDR2 (germline): MDHEN, SYDVKM. The CDR3 region is CASREPGAGGYTF. CDR3 sequence (DNA): TGTGCCAGCAGGGAACCGGGGGCCGGAGGCTACACCTTC.

This clone occurred a few times. Written as DNA, the CDR3 is TGCGCCAGCAGCCGTTCCGGGACCTCCCGAATGAACACTGAAGCTTTCTTT. Protein: CASSRSGTSRMNTEAFF. The rearrangement joins TRBV5-1 to TRBJ1-1, with D perhaps TRBD1 (5 bases). V dropped 4 bases and J dropped 0 bases, with 19 bases sitting between them. Germline CDR1 reads SGHRS; CDR2 reads YFSETQ. This CDR3 has 17 amino acids.

V gene TRBV5-5 combines with J gene TRBJ2-7, with 12 nucleotides matching TRBD1. The CDR3 covers 17 residues. Unmatched junction bases numbered 13, after V lost 4 bases and J lost 5 bases. Germline-derived CDR1 and CDR2 are SGHKS and YYEKEE (reference sequence). The CDR3 nucleotides are TGTGCCAGCAGCCCGGGACAGGGGGCCTCGATATTCCACGAGCAGTACTTC. Residues: CASSPGQGASIFHEQYF. The full variable domain, rest sourced from reference TRBV5-5 and TRBJ2-7, is DAGVTQSPTHLIKTRGQQVTLRCSPISGHKSVSWYQQVLGQGPQFIFQYYEKEERGRGNFPDRFSARQFPNYSSELNVNALLLGDSALYLCASSPGQGASIFHEQYFGPGTRLTVT.

A single count supports this clone. This rearrangement joins TRBV7-9 to TRBJ2-7, with 9 bases lining up with TRBD1. Trimming took 3 bases from V and 2 from J; bases not matched to a gene: 2. Germline values: CDR1 SEHNR, CDR2 FQNEAQ (reference sequence). The CDR3 covers 14 residues. CDR3 DNA: TGTGCCAGCAGCTTTTGGGACAGGGCCTACGAGCAGTACTTC. Protein sequence: CASSFWDRAYEQYF. The whole variable domain, filled in from reference TRBV7-9 and TRBJ2-7, reads DTGVSQNPRHKITKRGQNVTFRCDPISEHNRLYWYRQTLGQGPEFLTYFQNEAQLEKSRLLSDRFSAERPKGSFSTLEIQRTEQGDSAMYLCASSFWDRAYEQYFGPGTRLTVT.

The CDR3 DNA reads as TGTGCCAGCAGTTTAAACCAAGAGACCCAGTACTTC. This codes for CASSLNQETQYF. The chain uses TRBV12-3 or TRBV12-4 and TRBJ2-5; D unresolved. V was cut by 2 bases and J by 0 bases, with 1 base left in between. CDR3 length: 12 residues.

This chain uses TRBV30 with TRBJ2-1; tentative D call: TRBD2 (6 bases). The V end was cut by 2 bases, the J end by 0 bases, with 11 bases between. The germline gives CDR1 GTSNPN, CDR2 SVGIG (reference sequence). The CDR3 sequence is 15 residues long. The CDR3 DNA sequence: TGTGCCTGGAGTTCCGGGACTTACTCCTACAATGAGCAGTTCTTC. As protein: CAWSSGTYSYNEQFF. The full variable domain, rest sourced from reference TRBV30 and TRBJ2-1, is SQTIHQWPATLVQPVGSPLSLECTVEGTSNPNLYWYRQAAGRGLQLLFYSVGIGQISSEVPQNLSASRPQDRQFILSSKKLLLSDSGFYLCAWSSGTYSYNEQFFGPGTRLTVL.

This clone occurred a few times. This chain connects TRBV7-2 to TRBJ1-1, with a tentative D call TRBD1 (5 bases). CDR1 is SGHTA, CDR2 FQGNSA, per germline. The ends were cut back, 3 bases at V and 4 bases at J, with 12 bases in the middle. The CDR3 contains 14 residues. The DNA for the CDR3 is TGTGCCAGCAGCTTCGGACGGACATTCACTGAAGCTTTCTTT. It codes for CASSFGRTFTEAFF.

The chain combines TRBV5-1 with TRBJ1-1; the D gene is possibly TRBD1 (6 bases). V lost 3 bases and J 4 bases, leaving 13 bases between the germline ends. CDR3 length equals 14 residues. Germline assignment: CDR1 SGHRS and CDR2 YFSETQ. CDR3 protein: CASSYGGGGTEAFF. The CDR3 nucleotides read TGCGCCAGCAGCTACGGGGGAGGGGGCACTGAAGCTTTCTTT.

This clone was counted between two and nine times. V usage is TRBV4-2 and J usage is TRBJ2-1; 8 nucleotides align to TRBD2. CDR1 and CDR2 (germline): LGHNA, YNFKEQ. There are 15 residues in the CDR3. V shed 4 bases, J shed 2 bases, and the junction held 4 bases outside the gene matches. CDR3 DNA: TGTGCCAGCAGCCCAACTAGCGGTACCTACAATGAGCAGTTCTTC. It translates to CASSPTSGTYNEQFF.

The sample holds a few counts of this clone. V and J are TRBV4-1 and TRBJ1-2, with TRBD1 matching over 7 bases. From germline, CDR1 is MGHRA and CDR2 YSYEKL. The CDR3 spans 15 residues. V shed 5 bases, J shed 2 bases, and the junction held 8 bases outside the gene matches. Here the CDR3 DNA reads TGCGCCAGCAGCTCTGGACAGGTCGCGAACTATGGCTACACCTTC. The encoded protein is CASSSGQVANYGYTF.

This clone was counted between two and nine times. The chain combines TRBV4-1 with TRBJ1-1; 9 bases line up with TRBD1. Germline values: CDR1 MGHRA, CDR2 YSYEKL. Unmatched junction bases numbered 10, after V lost 0 bases and J lost 11 bases. This CDR3 comprises 15 residues. For the CDR3, the DNA is TGCGCCAGCAGCCAAGATAGTGGGACAGGGTTGAGCGCTTTCTTT. Encoded protein: CASSQDSGTGLSAFF.

This clone was picked up one time. The chain uses TRBV5-4 and TRBJ2-7, with 7 nucleotides matching TRBD1. The CDR3 consists of 15 residues. Germline assignment: CDR1 SGHNT and CDR2 YYREEE (reference sequence). Trimming at V came to 3 bases and at J to 2 bases, leaving 8 bases not matched to a gene. CDR3 bases: TGTGCCAGCAGCTCCCGACAGGGAAACCCCTACGAGCAGTACTTC. Translation: CASSSRQGNPYEQYF. Using reference TRBV5-4 and TRBJ2-7 for the parts outside the CDR3, the full variable domain is ETGVTQSPTHLIKTRGQQVTLRCSSQSGHNTVSWYQQALGQGPQFIFQYYREEENGRGNFPPRFSGLQFPNYSSELNVNALELDDSALYLCASSSRQGNPYEQYFGPGTRLTVT.

This clone was seen only once. The chain employs TRBV5-1 and TRBJ2-1; 15 bases line up with TRBD2. With V trimmed by 4 bases and J by 8 bases, 7 bases remained unmatched. The CDR3 sequence is 16 residues long. In germline, CDR1 is SGHRS, CDR2 YFSETQ. Written as DNA, the CDR3 is TGCGCCAGCAGCGACTGGACTAGCGGGGGGGCCGATGAGCAGTTCTTC. Its protein product is CASSDWTSGGADEQFF.

The CDR3 bases are TGTGCCAGCAGCCGGACTAGCGGGGAAGACGAGCAGTACTTC. It translates to CASSRTSGEDEQYF. The rearrangement joins TRBV7-9 to TRBJ2-7, with 12 positions matching TRBD2. Germline V lookup: CDR1 SEHNR, CDR2 FQNEAQ (reference sequence). This CDR3 spans 14 amino acids. With 5 bases clipped from V and 5 bases from J, the junction kept 4 bases outside the gene matches.

The gene calls are TRBV5-1 and TRBJ1-1; 11 nucleotides match TRBD1. CDR3 size: 18 residues. J lost 1 base, V lost 1 base, and 9 bases had no gene match. The V gene's germline CDR1 is SGHRS and CDR2 YFSETQ. As DNA, the CDR3 is TGCGCCAGCAGCTTGCCGATTCCGGGACAGGGGGAGAACACTGAAGCTTTCTTT. Its protein product is CASSLPIPGQGENTEAFF. Filled out from reference TRBV5-1 and TRBJ1-1, the complete variable domain reads KAGVTQTPRYLIKTRGQQVTLSCSPISGHRSVSWYQQTPGQGLQFLFEYFSETQRNKGNFPGRFSGRQFSNSRSEMNVSTLELGDSALYLCASSLPIPGQGENTEAFFGQGTRLTVV.

This chain joins TRBV7-3 and TRBJ2-3; D assignment may be TRBD1 or TRBD2 (6 bases each). This CDR3 has 15 residues. The germline CDR1 and CDR2 sequences are SGHTA and FQGTGA. V gave up 1 base and J gave up 3 bases, with 11 bases separating them. CDR3 coding DNA: TGTGCCAGCAGCTTAAATGGGGGGCGGACAGATACGCAGTATTTT. Its translation: CASSLNGGRTDTQYF.

This rearrangement joins TRBV12-5 to TRBJ2-1, with D perhaps being TRBD1 or TRBD2 (6 bases each). Germline CDR1 LGHNT, CDR2 FRNRAP. The CDR3 contains 22 residues. V lost 3 bases and J 0 bases, leaving 30 bases between the germline ends. The CDR3 reads CASGFFSGIFVVRDNSYNEQFF. CDR3 coding DNA: TGTGCTAGTGGTTTTTTTTCGGGCATATTCGTCGTGCGGGACAACTCCTACAATGAGCAGTTCTTC.